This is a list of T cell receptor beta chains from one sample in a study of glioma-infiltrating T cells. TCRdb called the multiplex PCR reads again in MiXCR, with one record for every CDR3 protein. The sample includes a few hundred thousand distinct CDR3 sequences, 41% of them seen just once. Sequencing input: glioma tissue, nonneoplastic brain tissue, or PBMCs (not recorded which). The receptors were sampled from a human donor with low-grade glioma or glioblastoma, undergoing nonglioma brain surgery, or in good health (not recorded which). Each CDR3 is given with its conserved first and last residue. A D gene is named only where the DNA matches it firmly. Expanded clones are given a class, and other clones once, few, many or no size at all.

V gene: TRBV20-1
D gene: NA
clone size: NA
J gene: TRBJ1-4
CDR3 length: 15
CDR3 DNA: TGCAGTGCCAGGACCCCGGGACTGCCGGGCGAAAAACTGTTTTTT
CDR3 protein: CSARTPGLPGEKLFF

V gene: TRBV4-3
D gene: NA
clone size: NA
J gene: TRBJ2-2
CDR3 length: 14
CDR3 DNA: TGCGCCAGCAGCCCAATCGGTGGGCCCGGGGAGCTGTTTTTT
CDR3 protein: CASSPIGGPGELFF

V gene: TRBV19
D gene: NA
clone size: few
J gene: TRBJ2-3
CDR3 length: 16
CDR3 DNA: TGTGCCAGTAGTATTGGTAGGACACTGCTCACAGATACGCAGTATTTT
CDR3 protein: CASSIGRTLLTDTQYF

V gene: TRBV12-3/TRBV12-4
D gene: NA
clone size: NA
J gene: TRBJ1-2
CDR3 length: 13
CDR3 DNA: TGTGCCTGCAGCGGGACGGCGAACTATGGCTACACCTTC
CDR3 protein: CACSGTANYGYTF

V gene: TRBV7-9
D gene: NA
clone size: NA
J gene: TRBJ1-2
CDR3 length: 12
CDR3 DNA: TGTGCCAGCACAGTGGCGTTGGGGGGCTACACCTTC
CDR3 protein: CASTVALGGYTF

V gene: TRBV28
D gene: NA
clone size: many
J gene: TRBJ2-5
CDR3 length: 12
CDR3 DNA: TGTGCCAGCGGGGGCTCTCAAGAGACCCAGTACTTC
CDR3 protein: CASGGSQETQYF

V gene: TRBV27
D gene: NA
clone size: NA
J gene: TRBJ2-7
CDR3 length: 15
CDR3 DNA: TGTGCCAGCAGTCCCACCCGGGACTTTCACTACGAGCAGTACTTC
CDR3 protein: CASSPTRDFHYEQYF

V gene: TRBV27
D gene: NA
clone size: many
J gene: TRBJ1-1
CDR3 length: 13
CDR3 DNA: TGTGCCAGCAGTCTAACACCGAACACTGAAGCTTTCTTT
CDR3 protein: CASSLTPNTEAFF

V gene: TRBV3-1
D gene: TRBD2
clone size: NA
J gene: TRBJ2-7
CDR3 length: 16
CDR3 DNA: TGTGCAAGCAGCCTTACTAGCGGGAGGGCCTCCTACGAGCAGTACTTC
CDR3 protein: CASSLTSGRASYEQYF

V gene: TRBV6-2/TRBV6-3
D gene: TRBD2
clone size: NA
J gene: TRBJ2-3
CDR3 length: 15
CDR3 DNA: TGTGCCAGCAGTTACTCAACGGGAGGTTCAGATACGCAGTATTTT
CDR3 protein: CASSYSTGGSDTQYF

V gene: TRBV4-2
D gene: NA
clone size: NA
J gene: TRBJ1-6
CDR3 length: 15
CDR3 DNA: TGTGCCAGCAGCCAGCCGACCGGGCGGGAGTCACCCCTCCACTTT
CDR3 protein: CASSQPTGRESPLHF

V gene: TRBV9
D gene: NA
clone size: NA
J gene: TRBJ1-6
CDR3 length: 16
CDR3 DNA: TGTGCCAGCAGCGTCGATACCGGGCCTGCAAATTCACCCCTCCACTTT
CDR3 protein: CASSVDTGPANSPLHF

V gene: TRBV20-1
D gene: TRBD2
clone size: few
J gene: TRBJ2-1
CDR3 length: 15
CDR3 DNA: TGCAGTGCTAGAGAAGGGGGACTAGCGGGGCTTAAGCAGTTCTTC
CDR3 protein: CSAREGGLAGLKQFF

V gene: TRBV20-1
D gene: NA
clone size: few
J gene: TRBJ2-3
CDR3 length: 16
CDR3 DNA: TGCAGTGCTCCCCGCCGACAGCCTATGGGTCCAGATACGCAGTATTTT
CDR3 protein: CSAPRRQPMGPDTQYF

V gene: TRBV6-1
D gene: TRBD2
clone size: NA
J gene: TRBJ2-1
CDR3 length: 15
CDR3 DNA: TGTGCCAGCAGTGATCTACTCTGGGGGAGGAGCGGGGGAGGGTTC
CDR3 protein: CASSDLLWGRSGGGF

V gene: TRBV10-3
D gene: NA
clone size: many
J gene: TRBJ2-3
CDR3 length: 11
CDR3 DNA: TGTGCCATCAGTGAGGTAGATACGCAGTATTTT
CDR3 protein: CAISEVDTQYF

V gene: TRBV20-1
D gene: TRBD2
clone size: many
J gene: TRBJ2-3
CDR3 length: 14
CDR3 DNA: TGCACGACTAGCGGGAGGGCCGGGGGAGATACGCAGTATTTT
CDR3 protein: CTTSGRAGGDTQYF

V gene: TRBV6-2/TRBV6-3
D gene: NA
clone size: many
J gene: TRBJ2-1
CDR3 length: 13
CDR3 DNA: TGTGCCAGCAGTCGCCCTTATTTGGATGAGCAGTTCTTC
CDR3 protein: CASSRPYLDEQFF

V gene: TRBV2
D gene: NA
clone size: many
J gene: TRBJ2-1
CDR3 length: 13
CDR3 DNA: TGTGCCAGCAACCGGGACTCCTCATATGAGCAGTTCTTC
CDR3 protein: CASNRDSSYEQFF

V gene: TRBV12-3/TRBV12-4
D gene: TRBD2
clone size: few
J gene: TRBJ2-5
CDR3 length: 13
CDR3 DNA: TGTGCCAGCAGTTCGGGACTAGTAGAGACCCAGTACTTC
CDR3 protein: CASSSGLVETQYF

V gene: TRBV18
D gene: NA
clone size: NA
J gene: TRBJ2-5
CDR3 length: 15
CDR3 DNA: TGTGCCAGCTCACGAGGAGGGACAGTCCAAGAGACCCAGTACTTC
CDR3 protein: CASSRGGTVQETQYF

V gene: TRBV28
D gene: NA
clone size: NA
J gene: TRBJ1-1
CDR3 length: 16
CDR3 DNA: TGTGCCAGCAGTTTTCTCCCCGCGGGGGGAAGGACTGAAGCTTTCTTT
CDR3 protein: CASSFLPAGGRTEAFF

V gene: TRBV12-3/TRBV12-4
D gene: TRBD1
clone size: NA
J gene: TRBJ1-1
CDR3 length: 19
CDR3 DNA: TGTGCCAGCAGTTTAGTTCCCATTCAGGGGGCGGATTGGAACACTGAAGCTTTCTTT
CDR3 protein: CASSLVPIQGADWNTEAFF

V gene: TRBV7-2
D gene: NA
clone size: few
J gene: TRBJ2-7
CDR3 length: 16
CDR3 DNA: TGTGCCAGCAGCGTAGACGGGCGGGACGGGTTCTACGAGCAGTACTTC
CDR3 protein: CASSVDGRDGFYEQYF

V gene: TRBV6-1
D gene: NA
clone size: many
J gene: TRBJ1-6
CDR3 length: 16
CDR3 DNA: TGTGCCAGCAGTGAAAGGACTGTCGCCATAGGTTCACCCCTCCACTTT
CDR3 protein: CASSERTVAIGSPLHF

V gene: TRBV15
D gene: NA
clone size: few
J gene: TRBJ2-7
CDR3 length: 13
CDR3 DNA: TGTGCCACCAGCAGCTTCGGGATCTACGAGCAGTACTTC
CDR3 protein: CATSSFGIYEQYF

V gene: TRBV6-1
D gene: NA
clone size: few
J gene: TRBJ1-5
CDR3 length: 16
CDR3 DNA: TGTGCCAGCAGTAAGGGACTTCCCGTGAGTGGTAAGCCCCAGCATTTT
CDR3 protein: CASSKGLPVSGKPQHF

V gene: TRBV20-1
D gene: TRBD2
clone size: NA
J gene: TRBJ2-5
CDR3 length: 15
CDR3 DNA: TGCAGTGCTAGAGAAAAGACTAGCGGGACAGAGACCCAGTACTTC
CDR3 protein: CSAREKTSGTETQYF

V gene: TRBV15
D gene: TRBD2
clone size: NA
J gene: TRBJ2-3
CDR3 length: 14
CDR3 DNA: TGTGCCACCGGTTTAGCGGGATTCACAGATACGCAGTATTTT
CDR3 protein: CATGLAGFTDTQYF

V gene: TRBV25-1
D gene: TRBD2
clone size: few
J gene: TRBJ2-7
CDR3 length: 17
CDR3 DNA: TGTGCCAGCGAACAACCGGGACTAGCGGGAGGGGGCGAGGAGCAGTACTTC
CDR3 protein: CASEQPGLAGGGEEQYF

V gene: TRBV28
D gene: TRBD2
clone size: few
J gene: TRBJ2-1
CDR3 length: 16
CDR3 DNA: TGTGCCAGCAGCGGGGTACGGCGGGAGGTTCACAATGAGCAGTTCTTC
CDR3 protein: CASSGVRREVHNEQFF

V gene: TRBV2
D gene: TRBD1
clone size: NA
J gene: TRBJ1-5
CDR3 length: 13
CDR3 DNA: TGTGCCAGTTCCGGGACAGGTAATCAGCCCCAGCATTTT
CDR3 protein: CASSGTGNQPQHF

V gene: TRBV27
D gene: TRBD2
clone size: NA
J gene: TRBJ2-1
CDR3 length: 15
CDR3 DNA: TGTGCCAGCAGCGTAGAGGGGACTAACTACAATGAGCAGTTCTTC
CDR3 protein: CASSVEGTNYNEQFF

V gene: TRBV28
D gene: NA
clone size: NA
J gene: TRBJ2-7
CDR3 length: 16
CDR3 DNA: TGTGCCAGCAGCCTACCTAGTAGGGTAGCCCCCTACGAGCAGTACTTC
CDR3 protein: CASSLPSRVAPYEQYF

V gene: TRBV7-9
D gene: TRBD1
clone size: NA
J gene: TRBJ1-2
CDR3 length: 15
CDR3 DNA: TGTGCCAGCAGCTCAATCACAGGGGGACCCTATGGCTACACCTTC
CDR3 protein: CASSSITGGPYGYTF

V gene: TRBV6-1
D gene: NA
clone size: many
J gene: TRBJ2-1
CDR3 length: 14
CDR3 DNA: TGTGCCAGCAGCATAGCGGACTCCTACAATGAGCAGTTCTTC
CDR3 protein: CASSIADSYNEQFF

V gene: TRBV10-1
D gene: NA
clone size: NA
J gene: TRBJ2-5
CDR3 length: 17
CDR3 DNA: TGTGCCAGCAGCCATGACCCAGGGCTAGCGTTCCAAGAGAACCAGTACTTC
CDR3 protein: CASSHDPGLAFQENQYF

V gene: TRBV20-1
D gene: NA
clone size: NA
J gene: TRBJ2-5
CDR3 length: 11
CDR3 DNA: TGCAGTGCACTCCTTGGAGAGACCCAGTACTTC
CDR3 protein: CSALLGETQYF

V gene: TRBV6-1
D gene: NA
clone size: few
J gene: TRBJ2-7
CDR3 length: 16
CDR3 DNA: TGTGCCAGCAGTGCTTTCGACGGCAGGCTGGGGTACGAGCAGTACTTC
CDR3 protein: CASSAFDGRLGYEQYF

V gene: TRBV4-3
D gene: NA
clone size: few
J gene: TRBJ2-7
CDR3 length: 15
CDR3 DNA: TGCGCCAGCAGCCAAGATAGGTTAGTTGGTGACGAGCAGTACTTC
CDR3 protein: CASSQDRLVGDEQYF

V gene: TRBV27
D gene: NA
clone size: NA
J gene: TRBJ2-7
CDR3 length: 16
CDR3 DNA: TGTGCCAGCAGTTTGAGCCTCCCGGAGGGGACGGGCGAGCAGTACTTC
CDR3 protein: CASSLSLPEGTGEQYF

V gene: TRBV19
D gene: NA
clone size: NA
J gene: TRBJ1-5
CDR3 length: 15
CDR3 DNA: TGTGCCAGTAGTATGGTCCTAAATAGCAATCAGCCCCAGCATTTT
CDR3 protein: CASSMVLNSNQPQHF

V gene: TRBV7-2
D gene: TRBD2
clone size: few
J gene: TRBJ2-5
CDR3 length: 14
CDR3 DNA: TGTGCCAGCAGCTTAGTTCGCGGGAGGGAGACCCAGTACTTC
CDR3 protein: CASSLVRGRETQYF

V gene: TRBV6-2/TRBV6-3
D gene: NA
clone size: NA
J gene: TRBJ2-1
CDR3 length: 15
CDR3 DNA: TGTGCCAGCGGAAGCAGTAAGAGCTCCTACAATGAGCAGTTCTTC
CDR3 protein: CASGSSKSSYNEQFF

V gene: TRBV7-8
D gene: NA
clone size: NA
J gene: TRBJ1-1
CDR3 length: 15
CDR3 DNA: TGTGCCAGCAGCTTAAGATCGGCGACAGGCACTGAAGCTTTCTTT
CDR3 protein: CASSLRSATGTEAFF

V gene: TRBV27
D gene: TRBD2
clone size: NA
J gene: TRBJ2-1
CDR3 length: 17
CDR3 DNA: TGTGCCAGCAGTTTATTGAGTTTCGGGGGGTTAAACAATGAGCAGTTCTTC
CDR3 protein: CASSLLSFGGLNNEQFF

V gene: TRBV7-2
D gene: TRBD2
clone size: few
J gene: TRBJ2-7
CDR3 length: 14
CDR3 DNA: TGTGCCAGCATTAAGAGCGGGGGAGCCTACGAGCAGTACTTC
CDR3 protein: CASIKSGGAYEQYF

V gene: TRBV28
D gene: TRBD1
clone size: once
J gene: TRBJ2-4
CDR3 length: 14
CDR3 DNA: TGTGCCAGCACCACGGGACAGCTAGGAAAGATTCAGTGCTTC
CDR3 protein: CASTTGQLGKIQCF